Following are 9 T cell receptor beta chains from one sample sequenced in a study of blood T cell repertoires in COVID-19. Assay: immunoSEQ multiplex PCR; the TCRdb copy retains only in-frame clones and omits some. The table shows fewer than 80,000 clones, with roughly 70% occurring only once. The sequenced sample consisted of peripheral blood. These receptors were obtained from a man aged 55 to 70 with acute or convalescent COVID-19.

The chain employs TRBV7-9 and TRBJ2-7, with unresolved D. Germline CDR1 SEHNR, CDR2 FQNEAQ (reference sequence). This CDR3 spans 14 amino acids. The ends were cut back, 1 base at V and 0 bases at J, with 7 bases in the middle. The CDR3 protein is CASSLVPSSYEQYF. CDR3 nucleotides: TGTGCCAGCAGCTTAGTTCCCAGCTCCTACGAGCAGTACTTC.

The sample holds many counts of this clone. The chain has TRBV3-1 (or the pseudogene TRBV3-2) and TRBJ1-3; no firm D call. Germline values: CDR1 LGHDT, CDR2 YNNKEL (reference sequence). CDR3 size: 14 residues. The ends were cut back, 3 bases at V and 8 bases at J, with 14 bases in the middle. CDR3 sequence reads: CASSHSTEADTIYF. DNA of the CDR3: TGTGCCAGCAGCCACTCGACTGAAGCGGACACCATATATTTT.

The J gene is TRBJ2-1, the V gene TRBV4-2; 14 nucleotides agree with TRBD2. CDR1 and CDR2 (germline): LGHNA, YNFKEQ. The junction had 9 bases not matched to a gene; V was cut back by 2 bases and J by 9 bases. CDR3 size: 17 residues. The CDR3 region is CASSQPRGTSGSFEQFF. DNA for the CDR3: TGTGCCAGCAGCCAACCCCGGGGGACTAGCGGGAGCTTTGAGCAGTTCTTC.

The CDR3 coding sequence is TGTGCCAGCAGCCACTGGACAGCAGTCGTCAACTATGGCTACACCTTC. This sequence encodes CASSHWTAVVNYGYTF. The V gene is TRBV5-4, the J gene TRBJ1-2, with a tentative D call TRBD1 (6 bases). This CDR3 has 16 amino acids. V dropped 4 bases and J dropped 2 bases, with 18 bases sitting between them. Germline-derived CDR1 and CDR2 are SGHNT and YYREEE (reference sequence). The variable domain in full, completed from reference TRBV5-4 and TRBJ1-2, reads ETGVTQSPTHLIKTRGQQVTLRCSSQSGHNTVSWYQQALGQGPQFIFQYYREEENGRGNFPPRFSGLQFPNYSSELNVNALELDDSALYLCASSHWTAVVNYGYTFGSGTRLTVV.

This clone is a singleton in its sample. The chain couples TRBV28 to TRBJ1-3; D not certain. The CDR3 is 11 amino acids. Trimming removed 0 bases at V and 9 bases at J, with 3 bases between. The V gene's germline CDR1 is MDHEN and CDR2 SYDVKM. CDR3 loop: CASSLWRTIYF. In DNA, the CDR3 is TGTGCCAGCAGTTTATGGCGCACCATATATTTT.

The V and J genes are TRBV6-1 and TRBJ1-1; TRBD1 is a possible D gene (5 bases). The germline V and J ends were trimmed by 2 bases and 5 bases, with 18 bases remaining between them. This CDR3 is built from 16 residues. Germline V CDR1 and CDR2: MNHNS, SASEGT. The CDR3 nucleotides read TGTGCCAGCAGTGAACTGGTTGGAAGGGGTGGGACTGAAGCTTTCTTT. It specifies CASSELVGRGGTEAFF.

The V and J genes are TRBV9 and TRBJ2-1, with D possibly being TRBD2 (6 bases). Germline assignment: CDR1 SGDLS and CDR2 YYNGEE. With 3 bases removed from V and 1 base from J, the gap between germline ends came to 14 bases. This CDR3 has 16 residues. The DNA of the CDR3 is TGTGCCAGCAGCGGAGTCGCGGGGTCTTCCTACAATGAGCAGTTCTTC. This gives the protein CASSGVAGSSYNEQFF.

The V call is TRBV14, the J call TRBJ2-3, with a possible D match to TRBD1 (6 bases). CDR3 length: 17 amino acids. Per germline, CDR1 SGHDN and CDR2 FVKESK. V lost 3 bases, J lost 0 bases, and 16 bases lay in between. This CDR3 reads CASSHGVVGASTDTQYF. The CDR3 DNA is TGTGCCAGCAGCCACGGAGTCGTGGGGGCGAGCACAGATACGCAGTATTTT.

In DNA, the CDR3 is TGTGCCAGCAGCCTCCGGCAGGGGCAATATGGCTACACCTTC. Translating it yields CASSLRQGQYGYTF. The chain couples TRBV3-1 (or the pseudogene TRBV3-2) to TRBJ1-2; D is possibly TRBD1 (6 bases). The germline V gene has CDR1 LGHDT and CDR2 YNNKEL (reference sequence). This CDR3 is 14 amino acids long. Trimming left V 4 bases short and J 5 bases short, with 14 bases between.